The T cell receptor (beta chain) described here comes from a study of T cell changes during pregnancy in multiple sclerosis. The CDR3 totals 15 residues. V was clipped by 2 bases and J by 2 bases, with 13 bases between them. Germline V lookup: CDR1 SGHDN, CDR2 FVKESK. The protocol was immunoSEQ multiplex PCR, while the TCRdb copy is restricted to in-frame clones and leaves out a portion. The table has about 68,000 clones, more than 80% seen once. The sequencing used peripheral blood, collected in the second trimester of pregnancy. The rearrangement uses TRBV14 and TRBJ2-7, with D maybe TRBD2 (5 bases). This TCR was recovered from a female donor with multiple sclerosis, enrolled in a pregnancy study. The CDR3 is CASSQSPVGTYEQYF. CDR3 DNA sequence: TGTGCCAGCAGCCAATCCCCAGTCGGGACCTACGAGCAGTACTTC.